Listed here are 4 T cell receptor beta chains from one sample, sequenced in a study of spatial heterogeneity in lung cancer. The study, taken as a whole, reports: Tumor mutation counts were tracked by expanded intratumoral alpha and beta TCR counts.

TCRdb redid the calling of the 5' RACE reads with MiXCR, one entry per CDR3 protein. Of about 18,000 distinct CDR3 sequences listed, more than 9% were seen once; the top ten hold about 22%. Their recognized antigens are unknown. Time point denoted: sample taken at primary tumor resection. The sequencing here drew on lung tumor tissue, taken at surgery. These receptors were obtained from a female donor with early-stage non-small cell lung cancer.

This clonotype turned up a few times. This beta chain slipped into a library made for alpha chains as a stray read, so its size is not meaningful. V and J are TRBV4-3 and TRBJ2-6, with D maybe TRBD2 (6 bases). Germline V CDR1 and CDR2: LGHNA, YSLEER. V lost 1 base and J 2 bases, leaving 12 bases between the germline ends. This CDR3 contains 17 residues. The CDR3 nucleotides read TGCGCCAGCAGCCAAGTTTATCGGGGGACTGGGGCCAACGTCCTGACTTTC. This codes for CASSQVYRGTGANVLTF.

This clonotype appeared many times. A library made for alpha chains picked up this beta chain off target, so its size means little. The CDR3 here is CASSRGTGDMNSPLHF. The CDR3 DNA sequence: TGTGCCAGCAGCCGGGGAACAGGGGACATGAATTCACCCCTCCACTTT. The rearrangement uses TRBV5-5 and TRBJ1-6, with TRBD1 matching over 7 bases. Germline-derived CDR1 and CDR2 are SGHKS and YYEKEE (reference sequence). This CDR3 is built from 16 residues. The J segment lost 7 bases and the V segment lost 4 bases, leaving 11 bases of the junction unmatched.

This clonotype has ten or more counts. This beta chain lies outside the target of a library built for alpha chains; its clone size means little. This CDR3 is CASSQLTDTQYF. The DNA for the CDR3 is TGTGCCAGCTCCCAGCTCACAGATACGCAGTATTTT. V gene TRBV18 combines with J gene TRBJ2-3; D is unresolved. This CDR3 spans 12 amino acids. The ends were cut back, 6 bases at V and 2 bases at J, with 6 bases in the middle. CDR1 and CDR2 from the germline V gene are KGHSH and LQKENI.

A word on this clonotype: In a library made to pick up alpha chains, this beta chain is a stray read with a size that means little. This chain links TRBV20-1 with TRBJ2-3; D call uncertain. Germline assignment: CDR1 DFQATT and CDR2 SNEGSKA (reference sequence). The V gene lost 1 base and the J gene lost 2 bases, with 10 bases spanning the gap. CDR3 length: 14 amino acids. CDR3 coding DNA: TGCAGTGCTAGAGGGGCGATACTCACAGATACGCAGTATTTT. This codes for CSARGAILTDTQYF.